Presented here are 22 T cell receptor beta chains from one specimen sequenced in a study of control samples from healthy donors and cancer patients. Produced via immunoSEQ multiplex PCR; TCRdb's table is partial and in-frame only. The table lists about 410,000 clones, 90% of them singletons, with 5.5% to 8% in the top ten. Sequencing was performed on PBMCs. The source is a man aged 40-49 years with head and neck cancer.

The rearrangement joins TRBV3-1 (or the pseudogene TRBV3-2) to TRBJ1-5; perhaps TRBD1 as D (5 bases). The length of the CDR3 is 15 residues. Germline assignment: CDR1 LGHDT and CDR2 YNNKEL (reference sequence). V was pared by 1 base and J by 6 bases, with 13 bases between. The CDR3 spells CASSQGLGTAQPQHF. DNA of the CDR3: TGTGCCAGCAGCCAAGGGCTCGGGACCGCTCAGCCCCAGCATTTT.

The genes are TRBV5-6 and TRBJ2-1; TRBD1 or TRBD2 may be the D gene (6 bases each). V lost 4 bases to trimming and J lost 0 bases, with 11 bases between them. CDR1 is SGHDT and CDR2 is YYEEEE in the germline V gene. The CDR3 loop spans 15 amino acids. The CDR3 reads CASSGGRRSYNEQFF. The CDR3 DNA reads TGTGCCAGCAGCGGGGGGCGTCGCTCCTACAATGAGCAGTTCTTC.

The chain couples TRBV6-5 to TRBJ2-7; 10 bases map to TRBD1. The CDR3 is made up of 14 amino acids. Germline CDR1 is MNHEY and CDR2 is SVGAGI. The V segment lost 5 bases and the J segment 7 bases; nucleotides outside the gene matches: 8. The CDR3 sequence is CASSRRDRGGEQYF. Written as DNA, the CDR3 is TGTGCCAGCAGTAGAAGGGACAGGGGTGGGGAGCAGTACTTC.

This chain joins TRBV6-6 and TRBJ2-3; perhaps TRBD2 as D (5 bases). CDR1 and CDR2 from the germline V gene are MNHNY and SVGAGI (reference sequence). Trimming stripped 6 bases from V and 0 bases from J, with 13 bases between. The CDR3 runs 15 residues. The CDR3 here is CASSPGRGSTDTQYF. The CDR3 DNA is TGTGCCAGCAGCCCGGGCCGGGGTAGCACAGATACGCAGTATTTT.

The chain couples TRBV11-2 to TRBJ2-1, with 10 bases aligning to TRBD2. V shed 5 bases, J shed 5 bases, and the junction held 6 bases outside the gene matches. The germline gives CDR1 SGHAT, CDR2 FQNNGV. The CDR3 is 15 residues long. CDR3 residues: CASSPSGREDNEQFF. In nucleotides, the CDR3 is TGTGCCAGCAGCCCTAGCGGGAGAGAGGACAATGAGCAGTTCTTC.

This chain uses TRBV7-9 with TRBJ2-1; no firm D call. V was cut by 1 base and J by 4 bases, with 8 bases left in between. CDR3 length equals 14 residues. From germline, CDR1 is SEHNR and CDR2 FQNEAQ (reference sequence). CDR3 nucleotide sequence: TGTGCCAGCAGCTTAGGGACCTTATACAATGAGCAGTTCTTC. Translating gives CASSLGTLYNEQFF.

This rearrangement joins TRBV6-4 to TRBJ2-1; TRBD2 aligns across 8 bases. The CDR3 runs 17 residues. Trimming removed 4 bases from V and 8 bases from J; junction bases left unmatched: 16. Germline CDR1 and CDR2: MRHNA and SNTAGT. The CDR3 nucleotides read TGTGCCAGCAGTGTTGGGTGGCGGGAGGCCCTCTGGGATGAGCAGTTCTTC. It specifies CASSVGWREALWDEQFF.

Here the CDR3 reads CASSLQGRWTDTQYF. Written as DNA, the CDR3 is TGTGCCAGCAGCTTACAGGGGAGGTGGACAGATACGCAGTATTTT. The V call is TRBV5-4, the J call TRBJ2-3; D possibly corresponds to TRBD1 (7 bases). CDR3 length: 15 amino acids. V lost 2 bases and J 3 bases, leaving 13 bases between the germline ends. From germline, CDR1 is SGHNT and CDR2 YYREEE (reference sequence). Filled out from reference TRBV5-4 and TRBJ2-3, the complete variable domain reads ETGVTQSPTHLIKTRGQQVTLRCSSQSGHNTVSWYQQALGQGPQFIFQYYREEENGRGNFPPRFSGLQFPNYSSELNVNALELDDSALYLCASSLQGRWTDTQYFGPGTRLTVL.

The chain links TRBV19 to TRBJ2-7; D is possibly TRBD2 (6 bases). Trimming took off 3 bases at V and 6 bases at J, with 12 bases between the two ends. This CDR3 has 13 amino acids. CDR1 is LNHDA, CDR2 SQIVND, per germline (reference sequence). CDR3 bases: TGTGCCAGTAGTATCTGGAGGGCGGCCGAGCAGTACTTC. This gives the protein CASSIWRAAEQYF.

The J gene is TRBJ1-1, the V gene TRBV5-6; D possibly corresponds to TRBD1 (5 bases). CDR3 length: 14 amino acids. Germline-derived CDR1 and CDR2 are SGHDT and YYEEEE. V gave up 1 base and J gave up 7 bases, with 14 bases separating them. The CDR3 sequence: CASSLPAAGLEAFF. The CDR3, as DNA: TGTGCCAGCAGCTTGCCAGCCGCGGGGCTTGAAGCTTTCTTT.

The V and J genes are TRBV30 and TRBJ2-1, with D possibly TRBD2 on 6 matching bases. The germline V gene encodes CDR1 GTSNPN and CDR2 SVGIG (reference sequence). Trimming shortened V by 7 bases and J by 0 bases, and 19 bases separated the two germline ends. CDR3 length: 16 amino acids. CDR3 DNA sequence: TGTGCCTCAAGAGTCGGGGCGGGGAGCTCCTACAATGAGCAGTTCTTC. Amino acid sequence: CASRVGAGSSYNEQFF.

CDR3 DNA: TGCGCCAGCAGCCAGACAGGGCGACCTTATGGCTACACCTTC. Protein: CASSQTGRPYGYTF. The chain carries TRBV4-3 and TRBJ1-2; 7 bases agree with TRBD1. In germline, CDR1 is LGHNA, CDR2 YSLEER. V dropped 3 bases and J dropped 5; count of bases not matched to a gene: 6. The CDR3 sequence is 14 residues long.

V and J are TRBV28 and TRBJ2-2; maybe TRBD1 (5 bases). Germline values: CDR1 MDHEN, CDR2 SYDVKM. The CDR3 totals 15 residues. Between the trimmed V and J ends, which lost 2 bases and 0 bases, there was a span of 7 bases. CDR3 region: CASSLQGANTGELFF. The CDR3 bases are TGTGCCAGCAGTTTACAGGGCGCGAACACCGGGGAGCTGTTTTTT.

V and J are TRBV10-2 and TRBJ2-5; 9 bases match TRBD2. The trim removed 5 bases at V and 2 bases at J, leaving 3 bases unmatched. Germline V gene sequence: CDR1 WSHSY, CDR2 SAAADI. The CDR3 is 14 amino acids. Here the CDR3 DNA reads TGCGCCAGCAGTTGGACTAGCGTACAAGAGACCCAGTACTTC. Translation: CASSWTSVQETQYF.

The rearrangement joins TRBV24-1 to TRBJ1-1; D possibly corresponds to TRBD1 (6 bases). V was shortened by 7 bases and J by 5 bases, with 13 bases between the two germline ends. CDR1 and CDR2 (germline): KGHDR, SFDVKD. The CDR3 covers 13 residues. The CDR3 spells CATRGKGETEAFF. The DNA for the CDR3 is TGTGCCACCAGGGGTAAGGGGGAAACTGAAGCTTTCTTT.

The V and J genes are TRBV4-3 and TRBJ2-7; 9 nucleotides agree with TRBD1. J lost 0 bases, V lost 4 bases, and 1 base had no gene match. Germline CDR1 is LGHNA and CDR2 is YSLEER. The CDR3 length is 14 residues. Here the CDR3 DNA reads TGCGCCAGCAGCCCGGGACAGGGCTCCTACGAGCAGTACTTC. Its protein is CASSPGQGSYEQYF.

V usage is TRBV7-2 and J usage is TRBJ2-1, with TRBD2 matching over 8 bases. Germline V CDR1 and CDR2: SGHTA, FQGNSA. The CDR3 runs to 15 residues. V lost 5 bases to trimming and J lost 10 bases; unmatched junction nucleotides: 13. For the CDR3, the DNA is TGTGCCAGCAGCCCCTCCCTTGGACTAGCTAACGAGCAGTTCTTC. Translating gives CASSPSLGLANEQFF.

As DNA, the CDR3 is TGTGCCAGCAGTTTATCCCCGGACGGGCAGTACTTC. Amino acid sequence: CASSLSPDGQYF. The chain links TRBV28 to TRBJ2-7, with D unresolved. Per the germline V gene, CDR1 is MDHEN and CDR2 is SYDVKM. Trimming pared 1 base from V and 9 bases from J, leaving 10 bases between. The CDR3 is 12 residues long.

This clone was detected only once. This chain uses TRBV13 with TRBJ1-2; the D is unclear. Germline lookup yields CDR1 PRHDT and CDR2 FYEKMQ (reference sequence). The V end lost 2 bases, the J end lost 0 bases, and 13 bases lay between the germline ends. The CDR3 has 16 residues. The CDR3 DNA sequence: TGTGCCAGCAGCTTAAATATCCCGGCGGCTAACTATGGCTACACCTTC. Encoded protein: CASSLNIPAANYGYTF.

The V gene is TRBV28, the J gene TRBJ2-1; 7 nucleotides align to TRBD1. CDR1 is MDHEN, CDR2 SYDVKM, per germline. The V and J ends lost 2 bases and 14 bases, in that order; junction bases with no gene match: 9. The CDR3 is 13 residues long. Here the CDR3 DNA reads TGTGCCAGCAGTTTAGTCGGATCACAGGGGAAGTTCTTC. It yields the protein CASSLVGSQGKFF.

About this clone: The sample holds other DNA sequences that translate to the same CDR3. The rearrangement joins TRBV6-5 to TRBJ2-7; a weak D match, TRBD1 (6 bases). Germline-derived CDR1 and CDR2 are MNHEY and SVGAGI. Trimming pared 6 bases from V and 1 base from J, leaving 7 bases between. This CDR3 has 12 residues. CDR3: CASRTGSYEQYF. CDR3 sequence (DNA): TGTGCCAGCAGAACAGGGTCCTACGAGCAGTACTTC.

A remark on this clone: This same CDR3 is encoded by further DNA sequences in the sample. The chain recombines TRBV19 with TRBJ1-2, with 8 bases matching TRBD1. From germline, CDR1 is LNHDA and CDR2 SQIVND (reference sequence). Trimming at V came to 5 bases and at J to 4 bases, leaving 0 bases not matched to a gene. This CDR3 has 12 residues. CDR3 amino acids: CASSGQGYGYTF. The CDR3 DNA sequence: TGTGCCAGTAGTGGACAGGGCTATGGCTACACCTTC.